This TCR beta chain was identified during a study of T cell changes during pregnancy in multiple sclerosis. Per the germline V gene, CDR1 is KGHSH and CDR2 is LQKENI. This CDR3 has 16 residues. The ends were cut back, 2 bases at V and 2 bases at J, with 15 bases in the middle. Measured with immunoSEQ multiplex PCR; TCRdb has only the in-frame clones, and not every one. Of 65,000 to 80,000 clones listed, 90% are singletons. Sequencing used peripheral blood, obtained in the third trimester of pregnancy. The receptor was derived from a female donor with multiple sclerosis, enrolled in a pregnancy study. The rearrangement joins TRBV18 to TRBJ1-1; D gene uncertain. CDR3 protein: CASSPGNPYTNTEAFF. DNA of the CDR3: TGTGCCAGCTCACCAGGCAACCCATACACAAACACTGAAGCTTTCTTT.